This TCR beta chain comes out of a study of T cells after yellow fever vaccination. This CDR3 has 12 amino acids. Germline values: CDR1 MNHEY, CDR2 SVGAGI. V was cut by 7 bases and J by 4 bases, with 10 bases left in between. In TCRdb, the 5' RACE reads were re-called with MiXCR into one record per CDR3 protein. In the table there are hundreds of thousands of distinct CDR3 sequences, around 4% of which are singletons. Study outcomes and limitations: The secondary response showed a weaker magnitude and a faster peak, day 5 versus 15.

Concerning this clonotype itself: Its target is not known.

The starting material was PBMCs, obtained on the day of the yellow fever booster vaccination. This TCR was sampled from a man aged 18 to 29 who received the YFV17D yellow fever vaccine. This chain joins TRBV6-5 and TRBJ1-2; the D is unclear. The CDR3 DNA reads as TGTGCCAGCAAACGCTGGGGCTATGGCTACACCTTC. Translating gives CASKRWGYGYTF.